This entry is about one T cell receptor (beta chain). Its target is not known. These data originate in a study of cytomegalovirus exposure and HLA in healthy donors. On the study more broadly: Previous work identified roughly 110 million unique TCR beta sequences from 150 million to 200 million T cells.

PCR primers comprised 60 Vbeta and 13 Jbeta primers. The method was immunoSEQ multiplex PCR; TCRdb's version includes in-frame clones alone and lacks a portion of them. The repertoire has about 170,000 clones, around 76% of them found once; the top ten carry roughly 2.1%. Study results and caveats: In a later analysis, a genetic analysis reported fewer productive-TCR N-insertions in an Asian-associated ancestry cluster than the cohort average.

This TCR was recovered from a woman aged 25 to 39 in good health and CMV-seropositive. Sequences were obtained from PBMCs.

The CDR3 sequence: CASSPQTQETQYF. For the CDR3, the DNA is TGCGCCAGCAGCCCACAAACCCAAGAGACCCAGTACTTC. J is TRBJ2-5 and V is TRBV5-1, with unresolved D. V was trimmed by 4 bases and J by 1 base, leaving 8 bases between them. This CDR3 comprises 13 residues. In germline, CDR1 is SGHRS, CDR2 YFSETQ.